This T cell receptor beta chain was obtained from a study of blood T cell repertoires in COVID-19. Study summary: COVID-19 samples, acute and convalescent, were from the United States, Italy and Spain. The analysed material was cDNA or gDNA that came from T cells, B-cell-depleted T cells, or PBMCs.

A remark on this clone: The same CDR3 also results from other DNA sequences found in this sample.

In the original processing: How many nucleated cells were present was estimated from reference gene primer amplification. Here immunoSEQ multiplex PCR was the method, and the copy in TCRdb shows in-frame clones only, minus some. The DNA gave D and trimming, while V, J and clone size come from that table. The sample lists about 140,000 clones; nearly 90% were seen once. Sequenced: peripheral blood. This receptor was identified in a man aged 65-85 years with acute or convalescent COVID-19.

CDR3 bases: TGCAGTGGGGACAGAGGCTATGGCTACACCTTC. This translates into CSGDRGYGYTF. This chain connects TRBV20-1 to TRBJ1-2; TRBD1 matches at 7 bases. The length of the CDR3 is 11 residues. V lost 7 bases and J lost 4; bases outside the gene matches: 3. Germline CDR1 DFQATT, CDR2 SNEGSKA (reference sequence).